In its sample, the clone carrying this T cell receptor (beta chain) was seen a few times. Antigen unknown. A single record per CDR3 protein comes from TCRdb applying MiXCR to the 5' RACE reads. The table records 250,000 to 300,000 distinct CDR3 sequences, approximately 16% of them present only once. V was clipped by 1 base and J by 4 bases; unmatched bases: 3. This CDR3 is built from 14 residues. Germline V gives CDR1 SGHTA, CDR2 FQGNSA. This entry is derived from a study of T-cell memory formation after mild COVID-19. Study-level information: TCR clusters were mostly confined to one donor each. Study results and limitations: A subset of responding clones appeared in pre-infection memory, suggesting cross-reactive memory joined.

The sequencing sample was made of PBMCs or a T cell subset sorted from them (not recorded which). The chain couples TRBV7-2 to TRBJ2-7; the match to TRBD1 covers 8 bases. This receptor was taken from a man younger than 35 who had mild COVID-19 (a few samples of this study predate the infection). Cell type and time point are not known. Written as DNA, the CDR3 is TGTGCCAGCAGCTTAGGCAGGGGGCTGTACGAGCAGTACTTC. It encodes CASSLGRGLYEQYF.